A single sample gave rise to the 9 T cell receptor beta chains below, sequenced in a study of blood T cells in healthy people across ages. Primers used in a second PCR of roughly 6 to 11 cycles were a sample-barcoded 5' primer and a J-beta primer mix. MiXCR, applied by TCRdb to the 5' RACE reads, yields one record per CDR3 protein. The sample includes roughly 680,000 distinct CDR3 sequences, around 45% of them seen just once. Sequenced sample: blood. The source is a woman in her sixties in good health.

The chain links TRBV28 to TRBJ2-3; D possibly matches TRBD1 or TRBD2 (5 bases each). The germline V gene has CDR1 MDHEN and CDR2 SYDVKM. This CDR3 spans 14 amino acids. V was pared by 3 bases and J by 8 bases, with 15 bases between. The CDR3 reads CASSFPPPGGTQYF. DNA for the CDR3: TGTGCCAGCAGTTTCCCCCCCCCTGGGGGTACGCAGTATTTT.

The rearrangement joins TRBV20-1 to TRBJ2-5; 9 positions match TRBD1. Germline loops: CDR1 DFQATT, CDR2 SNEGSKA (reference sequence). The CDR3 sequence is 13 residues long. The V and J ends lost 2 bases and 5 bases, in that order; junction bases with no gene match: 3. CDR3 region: CSARPGQGETQYF. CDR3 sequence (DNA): TGCAGTGCTAGACCCGGACAGGGGGAGACCCAGTACTTC.

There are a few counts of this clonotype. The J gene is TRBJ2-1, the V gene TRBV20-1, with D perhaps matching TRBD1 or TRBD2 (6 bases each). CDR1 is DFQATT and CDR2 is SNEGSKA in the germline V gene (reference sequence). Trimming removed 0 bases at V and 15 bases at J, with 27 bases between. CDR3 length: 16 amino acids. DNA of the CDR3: TGCAGTGCTAGAGATCCGGGCCGTCCACAGGGAGGAATGGCGTTCTTC. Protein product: CSARDPGRPQGGMAFF.

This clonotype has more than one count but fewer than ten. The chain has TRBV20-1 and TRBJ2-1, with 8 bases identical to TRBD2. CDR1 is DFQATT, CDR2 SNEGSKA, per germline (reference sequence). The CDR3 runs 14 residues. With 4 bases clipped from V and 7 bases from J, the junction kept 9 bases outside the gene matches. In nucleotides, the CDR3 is TGCAGTGCTACGGGGAGCGGGAGTTGGAATGAGCAGTTCTTC. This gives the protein CSATGSGSWNEQFF.

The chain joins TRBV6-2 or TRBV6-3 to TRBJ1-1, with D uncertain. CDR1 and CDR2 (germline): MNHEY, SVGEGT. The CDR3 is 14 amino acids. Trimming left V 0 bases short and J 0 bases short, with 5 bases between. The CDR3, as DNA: TGTGCCAGCAGTTACTCGAACATGAACACTGAAGCTTTCTTT. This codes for CASSYSNMNTEAFF.

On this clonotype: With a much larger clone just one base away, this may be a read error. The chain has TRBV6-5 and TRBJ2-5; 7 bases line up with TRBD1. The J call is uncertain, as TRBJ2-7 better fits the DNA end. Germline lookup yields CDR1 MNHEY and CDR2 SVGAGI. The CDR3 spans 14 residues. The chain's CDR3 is CASSPQAGGYEQYF. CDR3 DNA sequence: TGTGCCAGCAGTCCCCAGGCAGGGGGCTACGAGCAGTACTTC.

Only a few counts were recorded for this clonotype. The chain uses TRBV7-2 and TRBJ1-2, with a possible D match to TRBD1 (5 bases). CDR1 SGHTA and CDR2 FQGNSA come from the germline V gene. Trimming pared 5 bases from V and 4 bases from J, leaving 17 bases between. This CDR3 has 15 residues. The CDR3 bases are TGTGCCAGCAGCCCACCCGGACAACCCTTCTATGGCTACACCTTC. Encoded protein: CASSPPGQPFYGYTF. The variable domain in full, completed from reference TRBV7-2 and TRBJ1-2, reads GAGVSQSPSNKVTEKGKDVELRCDPISGHTALYWYRQSLGQGLEFLIYFQGNSAPDKSGLPSDRFSAERTGGSVSTLTIQRTQQEDSAVYLCASSPPGQPFYGYTFGSGTRLTVV.

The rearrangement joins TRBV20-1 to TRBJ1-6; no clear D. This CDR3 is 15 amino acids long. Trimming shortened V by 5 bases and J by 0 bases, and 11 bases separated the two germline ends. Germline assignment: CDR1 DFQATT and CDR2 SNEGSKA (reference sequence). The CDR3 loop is CSAWPGSSYNSPLHF. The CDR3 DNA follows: TGCAGTGCTTGGCCGGGAAGCTCCTATAATTCACCCCTCCACTTT.

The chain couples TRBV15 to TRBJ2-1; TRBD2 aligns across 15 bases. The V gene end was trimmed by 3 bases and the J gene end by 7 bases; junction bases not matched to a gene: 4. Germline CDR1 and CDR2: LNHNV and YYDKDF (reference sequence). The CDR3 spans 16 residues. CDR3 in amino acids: CATSRDGTSGRNEQFF. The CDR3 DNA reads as TGTGCCACCAGCAGGGACGGGACTAGCGGGAGGAATGAGCAGTTCTTC. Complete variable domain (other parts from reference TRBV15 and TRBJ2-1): DAMVIQNPRYQVTQFGKPVTLSCSQTLNHNVMYWYQQKSSQAPKLLFHYYDKDFNNEADTPDNFQSRRPNTSFCFLDIRSPGLGDTAMYLCATSRDGTSGRNEQFFGPGTRLTVL.